Following are 6 T cell receptor beta chains from one sample sequenced in a study of PD-1 blockade in classical Hodgkin lymphoma. This table comes from immunoSEQ multiplex PCR, and its TCRdb copy is limited to in-frame clones, with some not included. In the table there are 25,000 to 35,000 clones, roughly two thirds of which are singletons. Every single patient, without exception, relapsed after autologous stem cell transplantation, and brentuximab vedotin exposure varied. Sample: peripheral blood mononuclear cells (PBMCs), taken before the second cycle of nivolumab. These receptors were obtained from a human donor with classical Hodgkin lymphoma.

The rearrangement joins TRBV6-6 to TRBJ2-7; D not resolved. The germline V gene has CDR1 MNHNY and CDR2 SVGAGI (reference sequence). The length of the CDR3 is 14 residues. V lost 7 bases and J 0 bases, leaving 13 bases between the germline ends. The CDR3 is CASTWTVSSYEQYF. CDR3 bases: TGTGCCAGCACATGGACGGTCAGCTCCTACGAGCAGTACTTC.

This clone was seen a handful of times. CDR3: CASSLFGDRGFYEQYV. The CDR3 DNA sequence: TGTGCCAGCAGCTTGTTCGGCGACAGGGGATTCTACGAGCAGTACGTC. The chain joins TRBV5-6 to TRBJ2-7; 8 positions agree with TRBD1. The CDR3 runs to 16 residues. The V and J ends lost 1 base and 3 bases, in that order; junction bases with no gene match: 9. Germline V gene sequence: CDR1 SGHDT, CDR2 YYEEEE.

V gene TRBV7-9 combines with J gene TRBJ1-4; maybe TRBD1 (5 bases). Germline CDR1 SEHNR, CDR2 FQNEAQ (reference sequence). The germline V and J ends were trimmed by 2 bases and 8 bases, with 9 bases remaining between them. The CDR3 runs 13 residues. The CDR3 region has the DNA TGTGCCAGCAGCTTATATGGGGCCGAAAAACTGTTTTTT. Translation: CASSLYGAEKLFF.

This rearrangement joins TRBV5-1 to TRBJ2-2, with D perhaps TRBD1 (5 bases). CDR1 SGHRS and CDR2 YFSETQ come from the germline V gene. The ends were cut back, 4 bases at V and 8 bases at J, with 15 bases in the middle. The CDR3 runs to 14 residues. The CDR3: CASSGQGGTGELFF. The CDR3 DNA reads TGCGCCAGCAGCGGGCAGGGTGGAACGGGGGAGCTGTTTTTT.

The V call is TRBV28, the J call TRBJ1-2, with 9 bases that match TRBD1. With V trimmed by 5 bases and J by 7 bases, 8 bases remained unmatched. The germline V gene encodes CDR1 MDHEN and CDR2 SYDVKM. This CDR3 region has 14 residues. CDR3 sequence reads: CASSLQGQGPGYTF. CDR3 sequence (DNA): TGTGCCAGCAGTCTTCAAGGACAGGGGCCTGGCTACACCTTC.

This clone was recorded only once. This chain connects TRBV7-9 to TRBJ2-3; D remains unclear. CDR1 is SEHNR, CDR2 FQNEAQ, per germline (reference sequence). The length of the CDR3 is 12 residues. V was shortened by 0 bases and J by 11 bases, with 9 bases between the two germline ends. The CDR3 region is CASSLAGFVQYF. The DNA for the CDR3 is TGTGCCAGCAGCTTAGCAGGGTTTGTGCAGTATTTT.